Described below is a single T cell receptor beta chain sequence and its context. Assay used: immunoSEQ multiplex PCR; TCRdb lists only in-frame clones, some missing. This table has approximately 140,000 clones, around 87% appearing once. V was cut by 0 bases and J by 7 bases, with 9 bases left in between. The length of the CDR3 is 14 residues. Germline CDR1 is LNHNV and CDR2 is YYDKDF (reference sequence). The data derive from a study of blood T cell repertoires in COVID-19. What was sequenced was peripheral blood. The source of this sequence is a man aged 80 or over with acute or convalescent COVID-19. The chain combines TRBV15 with TRBJ1-4, with D unclear. The CDR3 spells CATSRERSFEKLFF. CDR3 in DNA: TGTGCCACCAGCAGAGAACGCAGTTTTGAAAAACTGTTTTTT.